What follows describes a single TCR beta chain. The length of the CDR3 is 16 residues. Germline assignment: CDR1 SGHRS and CDR2 YFSETQ. V lost 0 bases to trimming and J lost 3 bases, with 16 bases between them. These data are taken from a study of chemoradiotherapy in HPV16-positive cancers. As for the study in general: Functional T-cell assays on a couple of HPV16-positive patients' cells defined candidate HPV-specific clones and common TCR motifs.

Generated by immunoSEQ multiplex PCR, the TCRdb table keeps only in-frame clones and is missing some. The sample lists about 5,000 clones, about 96% occurring once. V and J are TRBV5-1 and TRBJ2-7, with no clear D. Sequencing was performed on tumor tissue, taken from a patient who underwent chemoradiotherapy. The receptor was derived from a human donor with HPV-associated anogenital cancer. Written as DNA, the CDR3 is TGCGCCAGCAGCTTGGCCCAGACCTTCTACTACTACGAGCAGTACTTC. Its protein is CASSLAQTFYYYEQYF.